The clone carrying this T cell receptor beta chain showed up just a few times. Patients had blood sampled at baseline and again on cycle 4 day 1 and cycle 7 day 1. The protocol was immunoSEQ multiplex PCR, while the TCRdb copy is restricted to in-frame clones and leaves out a portion. The data show some 130,000 clones, with about nine tenths seen just once and approximately 0.99% held by the top ten. The record originates from a study of OX40 agonist ivuxolimab in advanced cancers. The overall study: Patients received ivuxolimab, an agonistic anti-OX40 (CD134) antibody.

From germline, CDR1 is GTSNPN and CDR2 SVGIG (reference sequence). The CDR3 consists of 12 residues. The V end lost 1 base, the J end lost 0 bases, and 3 bases lay between the germline ends. This TCR was recovered from an adult with an advanced solid tumor such as melanoma, head and neck, liver or kidney cancer. V and J are TRBV30 and TRBJ1-2; D remains unclear. The material was CD4+ or CD8+ T cells sorted from blood, obtained in a trial of the OX40 agonist ivuxolimab. The CDR3 loop is CAWSGANYGYTF. The CDR3 region has the DNA TGTGCCTGGAGTGGGGCTAACTATGGCTACACCTTC.